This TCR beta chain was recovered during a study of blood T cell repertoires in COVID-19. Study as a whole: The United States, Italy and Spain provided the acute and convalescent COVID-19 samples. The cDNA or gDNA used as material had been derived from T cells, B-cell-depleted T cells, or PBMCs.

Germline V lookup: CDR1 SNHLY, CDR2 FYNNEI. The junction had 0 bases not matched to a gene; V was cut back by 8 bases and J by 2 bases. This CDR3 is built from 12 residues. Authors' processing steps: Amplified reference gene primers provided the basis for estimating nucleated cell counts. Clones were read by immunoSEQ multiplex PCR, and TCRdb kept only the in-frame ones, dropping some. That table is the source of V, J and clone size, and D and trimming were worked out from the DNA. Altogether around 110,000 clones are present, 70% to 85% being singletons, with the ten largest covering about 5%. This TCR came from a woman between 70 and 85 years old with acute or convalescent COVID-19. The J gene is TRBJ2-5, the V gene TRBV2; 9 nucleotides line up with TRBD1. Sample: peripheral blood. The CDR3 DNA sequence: TGTGCCAGCGGGACAGGGCAAGAGACCCAGTACTTC. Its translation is CASGTGQETQYF.